This T cell receptor beta chain was sequenced for a study of cytomegalovirus exposure and HLA in healthy donors. Study-level results: Three of the chains that were CMV-associated were confirmed in vitro to be specific for CMV antigens. The study designated 150 or so TCR beta chains cytomegalovirus-associated.

V trimming: 6 bases; J trimming: 3 bases; junction bases outside the gene matches: 8. This CDR3 is built from 14 residues. Germline V lookup: CDR1 SGHAT, CDR2 FQNNGV. It was the approximately 130-subject validation cohort, separate from the approximately 700-subject first cohort, to which the donors belonged. On this clone itself: The antigen remains unidentified.

The table came from immunoSEQ multiplex PCR; TCRdb's copy has only in-frame clones and leaves some out. The repertoire consists of 130,000 to 150,000 clones, with about four fifths occurring once and the leading ten covering around 1.4%. The chain recombines TRBV11-2 with TRBJ2-7; TRBD1 agrees at 7 bases. Sequenced material: PBMCs. The clonotype was recovered from a woman aged 30 to 39 in good health and CMV-seronegative. The CDR3 bases are TGTGCCAGCAGGCCGGGACAGCAATTCTACGAGCAGTACTTC. It codes for CASRPGQQFYEQYF. Based on the CDR3 plus reference TRBV11-2 and TRBJ2-7, the full variable domain is EAGVAQSPRYKIIEKRQSVAFWCNPISGHATLYWYQQILGQGPKLLIQFQNNGVVDDSQLPKDRFSAERLKGVDSTLKIQPAKLEDSAVYLCASRPGQQFYEQYFGPGTRLTVT.